The clone carrying this T cell receptor (beta chain) occurred many times. The CDR3 end is not reached by the read, which stops 3 residues before it; the germline J gene fills it in. These data come from a study of T cell clonality in common variable immunodeficiency. Control and CVID samples contributed equal amounts of genomic DNA. TCRdb keeps only in-frame clones here, not all; method: immunoSEQ multiplex PCR. This sample comprises approximately 81,000 clones, none seen once only. Germline lookup yields CDR1 SQVTM and CDR2 ANQGSEA. V lost 7 bases, J lost 6 bases, and 11 bases stayed unmatched. This CDR3 contains 13 residues.

This clonotype was sampled from a person between 18 and 70 years old in good health. Material for sequencing was peripheral blood mononuclear cells. The rearrangement links TRBV29-1 to TRBJ1-1, with 7 bases lining up with TRBD1. CDR3 DNA (partial): TGCAGCGCTCGGGACAGTTTCTCCTCTGAA. It specifies CSARDSFSSE. The full CDR3 protein reads CSARDSFSSEAFF.